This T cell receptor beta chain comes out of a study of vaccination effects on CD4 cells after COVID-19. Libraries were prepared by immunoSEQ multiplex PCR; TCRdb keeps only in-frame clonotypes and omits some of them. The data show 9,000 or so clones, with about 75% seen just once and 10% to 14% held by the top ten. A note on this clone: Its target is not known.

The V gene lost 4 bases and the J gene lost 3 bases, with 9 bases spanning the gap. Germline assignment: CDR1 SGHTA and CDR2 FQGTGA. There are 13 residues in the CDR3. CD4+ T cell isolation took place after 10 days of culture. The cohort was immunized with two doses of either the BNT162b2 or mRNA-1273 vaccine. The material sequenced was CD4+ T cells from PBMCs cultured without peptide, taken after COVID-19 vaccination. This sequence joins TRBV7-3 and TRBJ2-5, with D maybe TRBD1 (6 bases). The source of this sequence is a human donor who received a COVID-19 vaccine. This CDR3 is CASSSGTKETQYF. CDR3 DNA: TGTGCCAGCAGCTCCGGGACAAAAGAGACCCAGTACTTC.